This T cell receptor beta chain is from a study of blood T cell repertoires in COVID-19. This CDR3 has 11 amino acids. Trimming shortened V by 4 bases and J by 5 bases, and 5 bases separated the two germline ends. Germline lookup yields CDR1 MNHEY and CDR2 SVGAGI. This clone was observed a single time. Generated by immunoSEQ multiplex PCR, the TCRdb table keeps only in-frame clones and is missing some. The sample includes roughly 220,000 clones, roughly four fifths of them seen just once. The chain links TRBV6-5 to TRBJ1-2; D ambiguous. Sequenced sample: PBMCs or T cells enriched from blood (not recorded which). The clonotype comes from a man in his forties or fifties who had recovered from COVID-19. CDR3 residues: CASSSGYGYTF. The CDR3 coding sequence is TGTGCCAGCAGTTCAGGATATGGCTACACCTTC.